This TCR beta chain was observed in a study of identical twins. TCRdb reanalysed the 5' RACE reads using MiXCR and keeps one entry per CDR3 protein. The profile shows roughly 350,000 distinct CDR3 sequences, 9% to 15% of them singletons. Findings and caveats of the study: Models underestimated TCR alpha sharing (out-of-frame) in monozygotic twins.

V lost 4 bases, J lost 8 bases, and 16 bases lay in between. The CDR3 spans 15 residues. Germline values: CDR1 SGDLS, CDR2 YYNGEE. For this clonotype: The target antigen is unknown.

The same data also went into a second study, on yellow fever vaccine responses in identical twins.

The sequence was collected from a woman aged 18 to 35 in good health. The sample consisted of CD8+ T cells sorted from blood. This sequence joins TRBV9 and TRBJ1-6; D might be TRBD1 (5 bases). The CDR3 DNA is TGTGCCAGCAGCCCACGAGGGGAGGCTGATTCACCCCTCCACTTT. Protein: CASSPRGEADSPLHF.